The sequence of this T cell receptor beta chain was determined in a study of shared clonotypes between healthy human individuals. Findings and limits, study-wide: Only blood underwent sampling, and tissue repertoires likely differ.

The V end lost 11 bases, the J end lost 9 bases, and 8 bases lay between the germline ends. From germline, CDR1 is MDHEN and CDR2 SYDVKM. CDR3 length: 9 residues. A note on this clone: As yet, its antigen is unknown.

TCRdb keeps only in-frame clones here, not all; method: immunoSEQ multiplex PCR. The sample consists of around 2.5 million clones, approximately 93% of them appearing once. The sequencing input was naive CD4+ T cells from PBMCs. Noted subset: CD45RA+ positively selected. This sequence was found in a man aged 18 to 29 in good health. Some clones in this sample may be carry-over from other donors' samples. The chain employs TRBV28 and TRBJ2-1, with D possibly called TRBD1 or TRBD2 (5 bases each). The CDR3 loop reads CAGGGEQFF. The CDR3 coding sequence is TGTGCCGGTGGGGGTGAGCAGTTCTTC.